A selection of T cell receptor beta chains follows, all from one sample in a study of OX40 agonist ivuxolimab in advanced cancers. TCRdb's copy holds only in-frame clones and misses some; the assay was immunoSEQ multiplex PCR. Of around 20,000 clones detected, about 88% appear once; the ten largest clones hold 31%. This specimen was CD4+ or CD8+ T cells sorted from blood, taken in a trial of the OX40 agonist ivuxolimab. Receptors were obtained from an adult with an advanced solid tumor such as melanoma, head and neck, liver or kidney cancer. The CDR3 runs from the conserved cysteine through the conserved F or W. Each record gives: clone size, V gene, J gene, D gene, CDR3 DNA, CDR3 protein. A D gene is named only where the DNA matches it firmly. Where a row states a size, it is once, few, many or the class of an expanded clone; other rows omit it.

>NA|TRBV28|TRBJ2-2|NA
TGTGCCAGCAGTTCGCCCCCGGGACACCTAGTTGCCGGGGAGCTGTTTTTT
CASSSPPGHLVAGELFF
>NA|TRBV7-9|TRBJ2-5|TRBD2
TGTGCCAGCAGCCCGGGGGGGTATCAAGAGACCCAGTACTTC
CASSPGGYQETQYF
>NA|TRBV10-3|TRBJ1-5|NA
TGTGCCATCAGTGACCCGGACCAGACACTTAATCAGCCCCAGCATTTT
CAISDPDQTLNQPQHF
>NA|TRBV28|TRBJ2-7|TRBD2
TGTGCCAGCAGCGGCCGGTCGGGGGGGCTTGACTACGAGCAGTACTTC
CASSGRSGGLDYEQYF
>NA|TRBV5-1|TRBJ2-5|TRBD2
TGCGCCAGCAGCTTGGGACTAGCGGGAGGTGGCCAAGAGACCCAGTACTTC
CASSLGLAGGGQETQYF
>NA|TRBV30|TRBJ1-2|TRBD1
TGTGCCTGGAGTCGTCGGGGACAGGGAGACTATGGCTACACCTTC
CAWSRRGQGDYGYTF
>NA|TRBV4-1|TRBJ2-7|NA
TGCGCCAGCAGCCCGCGGACTGACTCCTACGAGCAGTACTTC
CASSPRTDSYEQYF
>NA|TRBV29-1|TRBJ2-1|NA
TGCAGCGCCGACTCTAGGTTATACAATGAGCAGTTCTTC
CSADSRLYNEQFF
>once|TRBV5-1|TRBJ1-2|TRBD1
TGCGCCAGCAGCTTTAATCCCGGGACAGGGGATGGCTACACCTTC
CASSFNPGTGDGYTF
>NA|TRBV30|TRBJ1-5|NA
TGTGCCTGGAGTGTAATGGGGGGTCGACAGCCCCAGCATTTT
CAWSVMGGRQPQHF
>NA|TRBV27|TRBJ2-7|TRBD2
TGTGCCAGCAGTTTGTTAGCGGGAGATAGCTCCTACGAGCAGTACTTC
CASSLLAGDSSYEQYF
>NA|TRBV5-6|TRBJ1-2|TRBD1
TGTGCCAGCAGCACCGGGACAGGGGGCCTTCATTATGGCTACACCTTC
CASSTGTGGLHYGYTF
>NA|TRBV19|TRBJ2-7|NA
TGTGCCAGTACCTGGGGGGCTAGCGCGCCTCTAAGGGACGAGCAGTACTTC
CASTWGASAPLRDEQYF
>NA|TRBV7-8|TRBJ2-2|NA
TGTGCCAGCAGCCGGACTGTTACCGGGGAGCTGTTTTTT
CASSRTVTGELFF
>NA|TRBV7-9|TRBJ1-5|NA
TGTGCCAGCAGCTTAGTAGGGTCGGGTCGCAATCAGCCCCAGCATTTT
CASSLVGSGRNQPQHF
>NA|TRBV19|TRBJ1-2|NA
TGTGCCAGTAGTATTAACAGGTCCTATGGCTACACCTTC
CASSINRSYGYTF
>NA|TRBV2|TRBJ2-7|TRBD1
TGTGCCAGCAGCTGGAACCTAATGACAGGGGGCTACGAGCAGTACTTC
CASSWNLMTGGYEQYF
>NA|TRBV30|TRBJ2-1|TRBD2
TGTGCCTGGAGTCTAGGATTAGCGGGATTGAATGAGCAGTTCTTC
CAWSLGLAGLNEQFF
>NA|TRBV6-5|TRBJ2-7|NA
TGTGCCAGCAGTTACTCCTTAAGGACTAACGAGCAGTACTTC
CASSYSLRTNEQYF
>NA|TRBV15|TRBJ1-1|NA
TGTGCCACCAGCAGAGATCCTGGTGAAGCTTTCTTT
CATSRDPGEAFF
>once|TRBV7-8|TRBJ2-7|NA
TGTGCCAGCAGCTTAGCAGTCAGACGCTACGAGCAGTACTTC
CASSLAVRRYEQYF
>NA|TRBV30|TRBJ1-2|TRBD1
TGTGCCTGGAGTCCGGTAGACAGGGTTTGGGGTGGCTACACCTTC
CAWSPVDRVWGGYTF
>NA|TRBV9|TRBJ1-5|TRBD1
TGTGCCAGCAGCCCGGGGGACAGACATAGCGGCAATCAGCCCCAGCATTTT
CASSPGDRHSGNQPQHF
>NA|TRBV11-2|TRBJ2-7|NA
TGTGCCAGCAGCTTAGACAGCGATCTCTCCTACGAGCAGTACTTC
CASSLDSDLSYEQYF
>once|TRBV5-6|TRBJ1-3|NA
TGTGCCAGCAGCTTGCAACTTGGAAACACCATATATTTT
CASSLQLGNTIYF
>NA|TRBV6-1|TRBJ1-6|NA
TGTGCCAGCAGCGGGGTACATTCACCCCTCCACTTT
CASSGVHSPLHF
>NA|TRBV5-4|TRBJ1-1|TRBD1
TGTGCCAGCAGCCCCGGACAGGTGTCGGCTGGGAACACTGAAGCTTTCTTT
CASSPGQVSAGNTEAFF
>once|TRBV11-2|TRBJ2-1|NA
TGTGCCAGCAGCCCCGGAGTCATGGGAGGCAAGTTCTTC
CASSPGVMGGKFF
>once|TRBV9|TRBJ1-1|NA
TGTGCCAGCAGCGTAGATTTTGACCGAACGGACACTGAAGCTTTCTTT
CASSVDFDRTDTEAFF
>NA|TRBV7-8|TRBJ2-1|NA
TGTGCCAGCAGCTCAAATACCGGGGCAGAGATCTTC
CASSSNTGAEIF
>once|TRBV5-4|TRBJ1-2|TRBD1
TGTGCCAGCAGCTTGGAGGGGTTTCGTTCGGGACAGGTCTTC
CASSLEGFRSGQVF
>NA|TRBV18|TRBJ1-6|TRBD1
TGTGCCAGCTCGGCTAGGGACAGTAATTCACCCCTCCACTTT
CASSARDSNSPLHF
>NA|TRBV6-1|TRBJ2-3|TRBD1
TGTGCCAGCAGTGTGCCGACAGGGTTCAAGGATACGCAGTATTTT
CASSVPTGFKDTQYF
>NA|TRBV30|TRBJ1-3|NA
TGTGCCTGGTCGCTCGGGGGATCTGGAAACACCATATATTTT
CAWSLGGSGNTIYF
>NA|TRBV11-2|TRBJ2-5|NA
TGTGCCAGCAGCTACAGGGAGCAAGAGACCCAGTACTTC
CASSYREQETQYF
>NA|TRBV19|TRBJ2-1|NA
TGTGCCAGTAAAACAGGTTACAATGAGCAGTTCTTC
CASKTGYNEQFF
>few|TRBV19|TRBJ1-5|NA
TGTGCCAGTAGTATAGGGGTCCACACAACTCAGCATTTT
CASSIGVHTTQHF
>NA|TRBV5-1|TRBJ1-3|NA
TGCGCCAGCAGCGAACAGGGCTTTGGAAACACCATATATTTT
CASSEQGFGNTIYF
>NA|TRBV30|TRBJ1-1|NA
TGTGCCTGGAGCGGAGGACATTACGATACTGAAGCTTTCTTT
CAWSGGHYDTEAFF
>NA|TRBV28|TRBJ1-1|NA
TGTGCCAGCAGTACCCCGGGAGGAGCTTTCTTT
CASSTPGGAFF
>NA|TRBV4-1|TRBJ1-4|NA
TGCGCCAGCGAAATTTGGGCCGGGGGCGAAAAACTGTTTTTT
CASEIWAGGEKLFF
>NA|TRBV29-1|TRBJ2-2|TRBD1
TGCAGCGCCCGCCTACAGGGGCCGGGCGGGGAGCTGTTTTTT
CSARLQGPGGELFF
>NA|TRBV19|TRBJ1-4|TRBD1
TGTGCCAGTAGTAACACAGGGGGCGCCGGTGAAAAACTGTTTTTT
CASSNTGGAGEKLFF
>once|TRBV6-1|TRBJ2-7|TRBD1
TGTGCCAGCAGACTTCCGGGACAGGCGTCCTACGAGCAGTACTTC
CASRLPGQASYEQYF
>medium-sized|TRBV5-4|TRBJ2-7|NA
TGCGCCAGCAGCCAAGAATCGGCCCTCGAACGGTCTGAGCAGTACTTC
CASSQESALERSEQYF
>NA|TRBV5-1|TRBJ2-1|TRBD1
TGCGCCAGCCAGAGAGACAGGGAGTACAATGAGCAGTTCTTC
CASQRDREYNEQFF
>NA|TRBV6-5|TRBJ2-7|NA
TGTGCCTCAGCCGACAGAGACTACGAGCAGTACTTC
CASADRDYEQYF
>NA|TRBV29-1|TRBJ1-2|NA
TGCAGCGTTTACGACACCTTGGGCTATGGCTACACCTTC
CSVYDTLGYGYTF
>NA|TRBV9|TRBJ2-4|TRBD2
TGTGCCAGCAGCTCAAGGGAGGGGTCGAAAAACATTCAGTACTTC
CASSSREGSKNIQYF
>NA|TRBV19|TRBJ2-2|NA
TGTGCCAGTAGTATTCTGGGCACCGGGGAGCTGTTTTTT
CASSILGTGELFF
>NA|TRBV7-2|TRBJ2-5|TRBD2
TGTGCCAGCCCAAGAGGTAGCGGGAGTGGGGACGAGACCCAGTACTTC
CASPRGSGSGDETQYF
>few|TRBV19|TRBJ1-4|NA
TGTGCCAGTTCAGACGGAAATAATGAAAAACTGTTTTTT
CASSDGNNEKLFF
>NA|TRBV5-5|TRBJ1-5|NA
TGTGCCAGCAGCTTGGCATCTCCAGGGCAGGGGAGCAATCAGCCCCAGCATTTT
CASSLASPGQGSNQPQHF
>NA|TRBV11-2|TRBJ2-1|NA
TGTGCCAGCAGCTTATCGTGGGCGGGCAATGAGCAGTTCTTC
CASSLSWAGNEQFF